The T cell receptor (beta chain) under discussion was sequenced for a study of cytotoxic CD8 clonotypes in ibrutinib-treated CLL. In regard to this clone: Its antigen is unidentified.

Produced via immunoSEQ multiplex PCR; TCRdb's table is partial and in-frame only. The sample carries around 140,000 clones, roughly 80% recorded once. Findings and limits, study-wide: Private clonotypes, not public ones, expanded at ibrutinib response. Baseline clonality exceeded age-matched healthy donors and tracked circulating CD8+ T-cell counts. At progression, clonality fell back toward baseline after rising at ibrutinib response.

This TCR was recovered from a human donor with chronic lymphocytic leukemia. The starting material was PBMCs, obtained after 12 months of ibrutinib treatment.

In DNA form, the CDR3 reads TGTGCCAGCAAATGGGGACAGCATAATGAAAAACTGTTTTTT. Protein: CASKWGQHNEKLFF. This rearrangement joins TRBV28 to TRBJ1-4, with TRBD1 matching 7 bases. CDR1 and CDR2 (germline): MDHEN, SYDVKM. This CDR3 region has 14 residues. The V gene end was trimmed by 7 bases and the J gene end by 4 bases; junction bases not matched to a gene: 6.